This T cell receptor (beta chain) stems from a study of CD4 T cells in relation to SARS-CoV-2 and coronaviruses. Regarding this clone: Its antigen remains unknown.

The V and J ends lost 2 bases and 1 base respectively, with 9 bases between them. This CDR3 region has 15 residues. Germline V gene lookup returns CDR1 MDHEN and CDR2 SYDVKM. General study points: In roughly 65% of donors, memory CD4+ clonotypes crossrecognized SARS-CoV-2 and at least one common cold coronavirus spike.

Profiled with immunoSEQ multiplex PCR; TCRdb holds only in-frame clones, not every one. The sample consists of tens of thousands of clones, over 75% of them appearing once. The clonotype was recovered from an adult with COVID-19. The V gene is TRBV28, the J gene TRBJ1-5; maybe TRBD1 (5 bases). Sequencing input: memory CD4+ T cells from PBMCs, cultured in vitro. CDR3 sequence reads: CASSLGTISNQPQHF. The CDR3 DNA is TGTGCCAGCAGTTTAGGGACTATAAGCAATCAGCCCCAGCATTTT.